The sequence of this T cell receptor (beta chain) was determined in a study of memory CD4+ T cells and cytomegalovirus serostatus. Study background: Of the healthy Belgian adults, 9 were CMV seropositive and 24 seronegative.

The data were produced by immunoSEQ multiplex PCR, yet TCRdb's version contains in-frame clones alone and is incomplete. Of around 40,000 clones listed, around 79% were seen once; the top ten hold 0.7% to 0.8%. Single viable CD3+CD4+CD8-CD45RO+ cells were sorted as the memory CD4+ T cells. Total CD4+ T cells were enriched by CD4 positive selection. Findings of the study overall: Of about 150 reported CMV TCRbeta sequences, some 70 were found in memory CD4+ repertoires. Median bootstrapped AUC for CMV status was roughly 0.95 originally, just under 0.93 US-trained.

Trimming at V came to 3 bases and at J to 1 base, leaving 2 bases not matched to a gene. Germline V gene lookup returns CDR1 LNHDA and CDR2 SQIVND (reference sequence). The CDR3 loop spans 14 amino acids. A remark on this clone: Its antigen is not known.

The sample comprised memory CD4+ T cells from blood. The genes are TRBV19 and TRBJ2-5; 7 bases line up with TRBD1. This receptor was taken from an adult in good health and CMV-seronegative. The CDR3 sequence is CASSINRGQETQYF. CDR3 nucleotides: TGTGCCAGTAGTATCAACAGGGGCCAAGAGACCCAGTACTTC. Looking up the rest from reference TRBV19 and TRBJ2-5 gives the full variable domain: DGGITQSPKYLFRKEGQNVTLSCEQNLNHDAMYWYRQDPGQGLRLIYYSQIVNDFQKGDIAEGYSVSREKKESFPLTVTSAQKNPTAFYLCASSINRGQETQYFGPGTRLLVL.